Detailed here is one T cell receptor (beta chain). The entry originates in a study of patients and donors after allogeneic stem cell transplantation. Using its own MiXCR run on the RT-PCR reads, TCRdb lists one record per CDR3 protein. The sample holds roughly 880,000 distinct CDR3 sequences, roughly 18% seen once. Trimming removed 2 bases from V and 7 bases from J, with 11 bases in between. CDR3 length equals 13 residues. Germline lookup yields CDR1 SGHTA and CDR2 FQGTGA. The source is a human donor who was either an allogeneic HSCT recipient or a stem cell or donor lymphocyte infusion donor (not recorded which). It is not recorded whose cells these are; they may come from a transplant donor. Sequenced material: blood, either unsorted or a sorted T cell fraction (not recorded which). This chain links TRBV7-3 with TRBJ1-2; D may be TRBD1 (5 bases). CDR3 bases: TGTGCCAGCAGCTTAGGCGAAGGGACTGGCTACACCTTC. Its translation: CASSLGEGTGYTF.